This TCR beta chain was recorded in a study of T cells in Graves' hyperthyroidism and ophthalmopathy. In germline, CDR1 is MNHEY, CDR2 SMNVEV (reference sequence). This CDR3 has 14 residues. The ends lost 4 bases at V and 7 bases at J; junction bases unmatched: 8. Not enrolled were patients with uncontrolled infection, other autoimmune disease, pregnancy or lactation. The source material, RNA transcripts, was used to amplify TCR beta CDR3 regions. TCR CDR3 regions were first amplified by RT-PCR with HTBI primers. TCRdb called the multiplex PCR reads again in MiXCR, with one record for every CDR3 protein. The data contain around 270,000 distinct CDR3 sequences, roughly a fifth of them singletons.

The sequenced sample consisted of blood. The V call is TRBV27, the J call TRBJ2-7; 9 nucleotides align to TRBD2. The origin of this receptor is a man in his fifties or sixties with Graves' ophthalmopathy. The CDR3 DNA reads TGTGCCAGCAGTTCCGGACTAGCGTCGGGAGAGCAGTACTTC. Translation: CASSSGLASGEQYF.